Sequencing of this TCR beta chain was carried out in a study of blood T cell repertoires in COVID-19. Study-level background: The study drew acute and convalescent COVID-19 samples from the United States, Italy and Spain.

Germline CDR1 and CDR2: SGHTA and FQGNSA. V shed 5 bases, J shed 12 bases, and the junction held 5 bases outside the gene matches. This CDR3 has 12 residues. One Seattle source followed patients from active infection through their disease course. Assay used: immunoSEQ multiplex PCR; TCRdb lists only in-frame clones, some missing. The sample shows about 220,000 clones, 70% to 90% of them seen only once. This receptor was identified in a woman in her 70s with COVID-19, enrolled during active disease. Material for sequencing was peripheral blood. This chain connects TRBV7-2 to TRBJ2-1; 9 positions agree with TRBD1. The CDR3 region is CASSTDRGRQFF. CDR3 DNA: TGTGCCAGCAGCACTGACAGGGGGAGGCAGTTCTTC.